This T cell receptor beta chain was observed in a study of blood T cell repertoires in COVID-19. Study-level background: The origin of the acute and convalescent COVID-19 samples was the United States, Italy and Spain. T cells, B-cell-depleted T cells, or PBMCs provided the cDNA or gDNA that served as material.

Per the original data handling: The authors estimated nucleated cell counts from reference gene primer amplification. Clones were sequenced by immunoSEQ multiplex PCR, and TCRdb holds only the in-frame ones, with some missing. Clone size and V and J calls were adopted from that table, with D and trimming inferred from the DNA. The sample records a few hundred thousand clones, approximately 90% being singletons. The CDR3 length is 14 residues. Germline V gene sequence: CDR1 SGHAT, CDR2 FQNNGV. The V and J ends lost 1 base and 9 bases, in that order; junction bases with no gene match: 4. The sequenced material came from peripheral blood. The origin of this receptor is a woman in her fifties or sixties with active or convalescent COVID-19. This rearrangement joins TRBV11-2 to TRBJ2-1; TRBD2 aligns across 9 bases. In DNA, the CDR3 is TGTGCCAGCAGCTTAGCGGGACTAGCTGCTGAGCAGTTCTTC. This encodes CASSLAGLAAEQFF.